Reported below is one T cell receptor beta chain. As originally analysed: Amplification of reference gene primers provided the estimated nucleated cell counts. TCRdb's table, derived via immunoSEQ multiplex PCR, lists solely in-frame clones and lacks some. Clone size and V and J calls were adopted from that table, with D and trimming inferred from the DNA. Found here are about 95,000 clones, approximately 84% of them singletons; the top ten hold roughly 23%. Trimming pared 0 bases from V and 8 bases from J, leaving 6 bases between. The CDR3 is made up of 13 amino acids. CDR1 SGHRS and CDR2 YFSETQ come from the germline V gene. The record originates from a study of blood T cell repertoires in COVID-19. Turning to the study itself: PBMCs, B-cell-depleted T cells, or T cells were the source of the cDNA or gDNA that made up the material.

The chain combines TRBV5-1 with TRBJ1-6; no reliable D call. This sequence originates from a man at least 80 years old with active or convalescent COVID-19. Input material: peripheral blood. CDR3 residues: CASSLGGDSPLHF. The CDR3 DNA reads TGCGCCAGCAGCTTGGGGGGAGATTCACCCCTCCACTTT.